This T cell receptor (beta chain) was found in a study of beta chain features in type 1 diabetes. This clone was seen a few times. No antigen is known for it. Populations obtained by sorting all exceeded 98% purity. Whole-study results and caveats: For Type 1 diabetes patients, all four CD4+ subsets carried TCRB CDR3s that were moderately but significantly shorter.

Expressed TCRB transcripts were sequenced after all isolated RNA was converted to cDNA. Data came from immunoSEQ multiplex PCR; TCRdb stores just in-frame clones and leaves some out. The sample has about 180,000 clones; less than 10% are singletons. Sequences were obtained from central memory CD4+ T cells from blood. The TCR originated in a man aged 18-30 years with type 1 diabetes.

CDR3 residues: CASRPRGLAGNVQPGTQYF. CDR3 sequence (DNA): TGTGCCAGCAGACCTAGGGGACTAGCGGGAAACGTACAACCGGGGACGCAGTATTTT. This chain joins TRBV11-2 and TRBJ2-3, with 13 bases aligning to TRBD2. Per the germline V gene, CDR1 is SGHAT and CDR2 is FQNNGV. Trimming removed 6 bases from V and 9 bases from J; junction bases left unmatched: 21. This CDR3 spans 19 amino acids.